The rows below give T cell receptor beta chains drawn from one sample of a study of shared T cell receptors in the human thymus. Measured with immunoSEQ multiplex PCR; TCRdb has only the in-frame clones, and not every one. The table records 720,000 or so clones, approximately 85% of them present only once. This sample also appeared in a second study, on human thymus T cells.

Source material: thymocytes. The receptor set was obtained from a girl under three years old with a congenital heart defect. The CDR3 runs from the conserved cysteine through the conserved F or W. Each record gives: J gene, clone size, V gene, D gene, CDR3 DNA, CDR3 protein. The D gene is left open where the match is weak. Expanded clones get a size class; other rows say once, few or many, or leave the size out.

>TRBJ1-5|NA|TRBV5-6|NA
TGTGCCAGCAGCCTCGCGGCTCGGGGTCATCAGCCCCAGCATTTT
CASSLAARGHQPQHF
>TRBJ2-5|NA|TRBV5-1|TRBD1
TGCGCCAGCAGCCCCAAACAGGGGCCTGTCTACAAGGAGACCCAGTACTTC
CASSPKQGPVYKETQYF
>TRBJ1-6|NA|TRBV4-3|TRBD1
TGCGCCAGCAGCCCGGACAGGGGTTCACCCCTCCACTTT
CASSPDRGSPLHF
>TRBJ2-4|NA|TRBV29-1|NA
TGCAGCGTTGAAGCAGGGGGGGCCAAAAACATTCAGTACTTC
CSVEAGGAKNIQYF
>TRBJ1-3|NA|TRBV13|NA
TGTGCCAGCAGCCTGCTACCCGGAAACACCATATATTTT
CASSLLPGNTIYF
>TRBJ1-6|few|TRBV9|TRBD1
TGTGCCAGCAGCCCATCGCAGGGGGCTGACATAGGTCCCTATTCACCCCTCCACTTT
CASSPSQGADIGPYSPLHF
>TRBJ1-1|NA|TRBV4-1|NA
TGCGCCAGCAGCCACAGGGATGTGCCCGCTGTAGAAGCTTTCTTT
CASSHRDVPAVEAFF
>TRBJ1-2|NA|TRBV7-8|TRBD1
TGTGCCAGCAGCTTATTGGACAGGAGATTTTATGGCTACACCTTC
CASSLLDRRFYGYTF
>TRBJ2-3|NA|TRBV2|TRBD2
TGTGCCAGCACCATACTAGCGGGCACAGATACGCAGTATTTT
CASTILAGTDTQYF
>TRBJ1-2|NA|TRBV19|TRBD1
TGTGCCAGCCACCCCTCGTCTCGGACAGGAGAAACTCTAAGGTACTATGGCTACACCTTC
CASHPSSRTGETLRYYGYTF
>TRBJ1-4|NA|TRBV9|NA
TGTGCCAGCAGCCCCGCTCGTCCGTGGGCAGGGGTTGAAAAACTGTTTTTT
CASSPARPWAGVEKLFF
>TRBJ2-1|few|TRBV7-2|TRBD2
TGTGCCAGCAGTCGACGCAAGCGGGGGACTTACAATGAGCAGTTCTTC
CASSRRKRGTYNEQFF
>TRBJ1-1|once|TRBV25-1|NA
TGTGCCAGCAGTCCGCAACAGGGCCTGAGGACTGAAGCTTTCTTT
CASSPQQGLRTEAFF
>TRBJ1-2|few|TRBV5-4|NA
TGTGCCAGCAGCCGTACAGGGACCGAATGGGGCTATGGCTACACCTTC
CASSRTGTEWGYGYTF
>TRBJ2-1|NA|TRBV9|TRBD2
TGTGCCAGCAGCCCCAGGAGGCGGGGGGGGGCTCCCTTCAATGAGCAGTTCTTC
CASSPRRRGGAPFNEQFF
>TRBJ2-4|NA|TRBV29-1|NA
TGCAGCGGGACAGTAGCCAAAAACATTCAGTACTTC
CSGTVAKNIQYF